A single sample gave rise to the 8 T cell receptor beta chains below, sequenced in a study of shared clonotypes between healthy human individuals. Profiled with immunoSEQ multiplex PCR; TCRdb holds only in-frame clones, not every one. Altogether millions of clones are present, approximately 95% being singletons, with the ten largest covering 0.1% to 0.15%. The specimen was naive CD4+ T cells sorted from blood. Subset denoted: CD45RA+ positively selected. These receptors came from a man between 18 and 29 years old in good health.

The chain couples TRBV30 to TRBJ1-1; possibly TRBD1 for D (6 bases). Per germline, CDR1 GTSNPN and CDR2 SVGIG (reference sequence). V was cut by 7 bases and J by 4 bases, with 19 bases left in between. There are 14 residues in the CDR3. The CDR3 here is CASDHRAGATEAFF. In nucleotides, the CDR3 is TGTGCCTCAGATCACAGGGCCGGCGCCACTGAAGCTTTCTTT. Full variable domain (remainder filled in from reference TRBV30 and TRBJ1-1): SQTIHQWPATLVQPVGSPLSLECTVEGTSNPNLYWYRQAAGRGLQLLFYSVGIGQISSEVPQNLSASRPQDRQFILSSKKLLLSDSGFYLCASDHRAGATEAFFGQGTRLTVV.

In the case of this clone: The identical CDR3 is also encoded by other nucleotide sequences in the sample. The J gene is TRBJ2-1, the V gene TRBV29-1; no clear D gene. The length of the CDR3 is 14 residues. Germline CDR1 is SQVTM and CDR2 is ANQGSEA. Between the trimmed V and J ends, which lost 2 bases and 7 bases, there was a span of 15 bases. CDR3 amino acids: CSVEKDGRRNEQFF. The CDR3 bases are TGCAGCGTTGAAAAGGACGGTCGCAGGAATGAGCAGTTCTTC.

This chain joins TRBV7-2 and TRBJ1-2; D uncertain. V was clipped by 4 bases and J by 8 bases, with 14 bases between them. Germline V CDR1 and CDR2: SGHTA, FQGNSA. There are 13 residues in the CDR3. The CDR3 bases are TGTGCCAGCAGCTCCCGGGGAAGGAGCGGCTACACCTTC. This codes for CASSSRGRSGYTF.

CDR3 DNA sequence: TGCGCCAGCAGCTTGAACCCCCCGGATACGCAGTATTTT. This gives the protein CASSLNPPDTQYF. The chain couples TRBV5-1 to TRBJ2-3; D remains ambiguous. The V gene lost 1 base and the J gene lost 6 bases, with 9 bases spanning the gap. CDR1 is SGHRS and CDR2 is YFSETQ in the germline V gene. The CDR3 sequence is 13 residues long. Using reference TRBV5-1 and TRBJ2-3 for the parts outside the CDR3, the full variable domain is KAGVTQTPRYLIKTRGQQVTLSCSPISGHRSVSWYQQTPGQGLQFLFEYFSETQRNKGNFPGRFSGRQFSNSRSEMNVSTLELGDSALYLCASSLNPPDTQYFGPGTRLTVL.

The rearrangement joins TRBV11-3 to TRBJ2-2, with D possibly being TRBD1 or TRBD2 (5 bases each). V lost 1 base, J lost 0 bases, and 15 bases lay in between. The CDR3 covers 18 residues. From germline, CDR1 is SGHNT and CDR2 YENEEA. As DNA, the CDR3 is TGTGCCAGCAGCTTAGGGGGGTTGGGAGTTCCGAACACCGGGGAGCTGTTTTTT. Protein product: CASSLGGLGVPNTGELFF.

The chain has TRBV10-3 and TRBJ2-2; D is unresolved. Trimming removed 3 bases at V and 4 bases at J, with 15 bases between. Germline-derived CDR1 and CDR2 are ENHRY and SYGVKD. This CDR3 spans 16 amino acids. In nucleotides, the CDR3 is TGTGCCATCAGTGATCAGCCCCAAAGTAGCACCGGGGAGCTGTTTTTT. This sequence encodes CAISDQPQSSTGELFF.

V is TRBV14 and J is TRBJ2-2, with D perhaps TRBD2 (5 bases). V was clipped by 4 bases and J by 7 bases, with 16 bases between them. Germline assignment: CDR1 SGHDN and CDR2 FVKESK. CDR3 size: 15 residues. In DNA, the CDR3 is TGTGCCAGCAGCCCGGGGATGCTCCATTACGGGGAGCTGTTTTTT. Its protein is CASSPGMLHYGELFF.

This chain uses TRBV18 with TRBJ2-1; D perhaps matches TRBD1 (5 bases). Trimming removed 0 bases from V and 7 bases from J, with 10 bases in between. Germline CDR1 and CDR2: KGHSH and LQKENI. There are 14 residues in the CDR3. The CDR3 here is CASSPPPGKNEQFF. CDR3 DNA sequence: TGTGCCAGCTCACCACCTCCAGGGAAGAATGAGCAGTTCTTC. Based on the CDR3 plus reference TRBV18 and TRBJ2-1, the full variable domain is NAGVMQNPRHLVRRRGQEARLRCSPMKGHSHVYWYRQLPEEGLKFMVYLQKENIIDESGMPKERFSAEFPKEGPSILRIQQVVRGDSAAYFCASSPPPGKNEQFFGPGTRLTVL.